The source of this T cell receptor beta chain is a study of OX40 agonist ivuxolimab in advanced cancers. Study-wide results and caveats: On average, CD8+ T cells showed a greater number of expanded clones than CD4+. At doses 0.1 to 3.0 mg/kg, CD4+ and CD8+ clones expanded. Relatively little clonal expansion, among the lowest observed, appeared in partial responders at 0.1-3.0 mg/kg.

This table comes from immunoSEQ multiplex PCR, and its TCRdb copy is limited to in-frame clones, with some not included. This sample carries around 74,000 clones, roughly 87% of them seen once, and the ten largest clones take around 0.7%. Trimming left V 7 bases short and J 5 bases short, with 20 bases between. Per germline, CDR1 LNHDA and CDR2 SQIVND (reference sequence). There are 16 residues in the CDR3. This clone was seen a single time. What it recognizes is unknown. Sequenced here: CD4+ or CD8+ T cells sorted from blood, sampled in a trial of the OX40 agonist ivuxolimab. The origin of this receptor is an adult with an advanced solid tumor such as melanoma, head and neck, liver or kidney cancer. The chain is built from TRBV19 and TRBJ2-2, with D perhaps matching TRBD1 or TRBD2 (5 bases each). The CDR3 sequence: CASTTRGAPPTGELFF. The CDR3 bases are TGTGCCAGTACCACTCGAGGGGCACCCCCAACCGGGGAGCTGTTTTTT.